Each of the 7 T cell receptor beta chains below was sequenced from the same sample in a study of human T cells and chemical hapten exposure. Time point described: healthy volunteer bleed at 6 weeks. It was unfractionated whole blood from which total RNA was extracted. Each CDR3 protein is one row after TCRdb ran MiXCR on the RACE reads. The table records 65,000 to 95,000 distinct CDR3 sequences, around 9.3% of them present only once. Sequencing was carried out using whole blood. These receptors originate from a female donor in good health. Some clones in this sample may be carry-over from other donors' samples.

This clonotype was seen repeatedly, ten times or more. The chain is built from TRBV7-2 and TRBJ2-7, with 10 bases aligning to TRBD2. The CDR3 length is 19 residues. Germline trimming cut 5 bases from V and 2 bases from J; bases unmatched to any gene: 18. Germline CDR1 and CDR2: SGHTA and FQGNSA. In DNA form, the CDR3 reads TGTGCCAGCAGCCATAATGGGGCTAGCGGGGGCCTTCCTCCCTACGAGCAGTACTTC. Translation: CASSHNGASGGLPPYEQYF.

There are a few counts of this clonotype. The chain has TRBV29-1 and TRBJ2-1; the D gene is possibly TRBD2 (6 bases). V gave up 4 bases and J gave up 0 bases, with 10 bases separating them. CDR3 length: 14 amino acids. The germline V gene encodes CDR1 SQVTM and CDR2 ANQGSEA. The CDR3, as DNA: TGCAGCGTTGCGGAGACTAGCTCCTACAATGAGCAGTTCTTC. Encoded protein: CSVAETSSYNEQFF.

Ten or more counts support this clonotype. The chain's CDR3 is CRTQAPADTQYF. The CDR3 nucleotides read TGCAGAACCCAGGCGCCGGCAGATACGCAGTATTTT. The V gene is TRBV20-1, the J gene TRBJ2-3; D ambiguous. Germline loops: CDR1 DFQATT, CDR2 SNEGSKA (reference sequence). This CDR3 has 12 residues.

A few counts support this clonotype. This chain connects TRBV7-9 to TRBJ1-5; TRBD1 agrees at 9 bases. Trimming cost V 4 bases and J 5 bases; bases outside gene matches: 6. CDR1 and CDR2 from the germline V gene are SEHNR and FQNEAQ (reference sequence). This CDR3 has 15 amino acids. CDR3 DNA: TGTGCCAGCAGCTCCCAGACAGGGGGAGATCAGCCCCAGCATTTT. This codes for CASSSQTGGDQPQHF.

This clonotype showed up many times. The DNA for the CDR3 is TGCAGTGCTAGCTCAGGGGTATTGAACACTGAAGCTTTCTTT. Translating it yields CSASSGVLNTEAFF. The chain combines TRBV20-1 with TRBJ1-1; D is perhaps TRBD1 (6 bases). V was pared by 3 bases and J by 0 bases, with 11 bases between. Germline loops: CDR1 DFQATT, CDR2 SNEGSKA (reference sequence). The CDR3 is made up of 14 amino acids.

This clonotype appeared many times. This chain uses TRBV7-6 with TRBJ1-4; D is uncertain. Trimming removed 2 bases from V and 12 bases from J, with 13 bases in between. Looked up from germline, CDR1 is SGHVS and CDR2 is FNYEAQ. CDR3 length: 13 residues. CDR3 amino acids: CASSLFMVGELFF. In DNA, the CDR3 is TGTGCCAGCAGCTTATTTATGGTCGGGGAACTGTTTTTT.

This clonotype turned up a few times. V usage is TRBV15 and J usage is TRBJ1-4; 10 positions match TRBD1. V shed 2 bases and J 10 bases; nucleotides not matched to a gene: 10. The CDR3 totals 16 residues. The germline CDR1 and CDR2 sequences are LNHNV and YYDKDF (reference sequence). The CDR3 nucleotides are TGTGCCACCAGCAGATCTGTTGGACAGGGGGAGGGAAAACTGTTTTTT. As protein: CATSRSVGQGEGKLFF. Filled out from reference TRBV15 and TRBJ1-4, the complete variable domain reads DAMVIQNPRYQVTQFGKPVTLSCSQTLNHNVMYWYQQKSSQAPKLLFHYYDKDFNNEADTPDNFQSRRPNTSFCFLDIRSPGLGDTAMYLCATSRSVGQGEGKLFFGSGTQLSVL.